This T cell receptor beta chain derives from a study of T cells in Graves' hyperthyroidism and ophthalmopathy. The hyperthyroidism was newly diagnosed and had lasted under 2 months; the patients were aged 18 to 65. Patients were excluded for uncontrolled infection, other autoimmune disease, pregnancy or lactation. With respect to this clonotype: Its antigen is currently unknown.

Notes on the study in general: From stable hyperthyroidism, ophthalmopathy was separated by a 13 V-J model.

Authors of the study amplified TCR beta CDR3 regions from RNA transcripts. HTBI primers were employed in a first-round RT-PCR of the TCR CDR3. TCRdb recomputed calls from the multiplex PCR reads with MiXCR, one row per CDR3 protein. The sample has about 560,000 distinct CDR3 sequences, over 15% seen once. This TCR came from a woman under 30 with Graves' hyperthyroidism. The sample was blood.

The CDR3 bases are TGCGCCAGCAGCCAAGTTGGGATGCTTACAGGGAACACCGGGGAGCTGTTTTTT. Encoded protein: CASSQVGMLTGNTGELFF. V usage is TRBV4-3 and J usage is TRBJ2-2; the D gene is possibly TRBD1 (5 bases). The germline V gene has CDR1 LGHNA and CDR2 YSLEER. V dropped 1 base and J dropped 1 base, with 16 bases sitting between them. This CDR3 is 18 amino acids long.